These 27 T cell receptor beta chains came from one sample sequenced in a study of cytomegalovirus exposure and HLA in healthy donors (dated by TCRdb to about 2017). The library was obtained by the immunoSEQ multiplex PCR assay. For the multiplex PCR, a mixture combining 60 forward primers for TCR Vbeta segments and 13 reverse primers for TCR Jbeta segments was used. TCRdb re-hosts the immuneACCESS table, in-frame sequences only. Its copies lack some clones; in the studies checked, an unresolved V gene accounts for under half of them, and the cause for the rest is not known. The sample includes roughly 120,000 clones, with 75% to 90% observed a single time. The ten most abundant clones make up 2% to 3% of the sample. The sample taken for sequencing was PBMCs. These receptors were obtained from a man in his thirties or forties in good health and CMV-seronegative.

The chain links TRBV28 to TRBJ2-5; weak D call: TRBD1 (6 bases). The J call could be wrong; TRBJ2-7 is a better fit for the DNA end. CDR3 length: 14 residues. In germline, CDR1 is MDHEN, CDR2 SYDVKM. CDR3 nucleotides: TGTGCCAGCCAGAGATCCGGGACAATGTACGAGCAGTACTTC. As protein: CASQRSGTMYEQYF.

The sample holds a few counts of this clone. CDR3 bases: TGCGCCAGCAGCCATGGAGTAGGACTAGCGAGCTCCTACAATGAGCAGTTCTTC. Protein product: CASSHGVGLASSYNEQFF. The chain couples TRBV4-3 to TRBJ2-1; TRBD2 matches 9 bases. The germline gives CDR1 LGHNA, CDR2 YSLEER. The CDR3 sequence is 18 residues long. V dropped 3 bases and J dropped 0; count of bases not matched to a gene: 9.

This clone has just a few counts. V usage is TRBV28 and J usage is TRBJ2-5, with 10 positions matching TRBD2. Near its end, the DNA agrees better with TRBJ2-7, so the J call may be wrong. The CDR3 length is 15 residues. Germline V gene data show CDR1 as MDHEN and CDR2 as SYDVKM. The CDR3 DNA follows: TGTGCCAGCAGCCCTCTAGCGGGAGAGTCCTACGAGCAGTACTTC. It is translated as CASSPLAGESYEQYF.

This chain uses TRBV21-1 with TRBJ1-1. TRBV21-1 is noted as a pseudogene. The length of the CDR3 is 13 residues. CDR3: CASSKGVRSRAFF. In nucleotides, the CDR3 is TGTGCCAGCAGCAAAGGGGTAAGGAGCAGAGCTTTCTTT.

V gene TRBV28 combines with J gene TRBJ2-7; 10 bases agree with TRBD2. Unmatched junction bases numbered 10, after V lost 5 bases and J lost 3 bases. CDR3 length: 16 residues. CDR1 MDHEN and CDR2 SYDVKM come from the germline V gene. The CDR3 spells CASSPPTSGGDYEQYF. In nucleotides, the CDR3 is TGTGCCAGCAGTCCCCCCACCAGCGGGGGGGACTACGAGCAGTACTTC.

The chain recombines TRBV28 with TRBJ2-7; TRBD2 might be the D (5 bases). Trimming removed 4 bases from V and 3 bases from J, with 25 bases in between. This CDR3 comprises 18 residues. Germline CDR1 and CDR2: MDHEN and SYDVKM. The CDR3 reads CASSSPGVGVGRNYEQYF. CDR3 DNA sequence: TGTGCCAGCAGTTCCCCGGGCGTCGGCGTGGGGAGAAACTACGAGCAGTACTTC.

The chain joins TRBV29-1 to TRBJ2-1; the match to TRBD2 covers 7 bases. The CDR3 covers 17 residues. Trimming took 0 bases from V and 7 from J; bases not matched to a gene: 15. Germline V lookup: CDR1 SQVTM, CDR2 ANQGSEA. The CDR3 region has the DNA TGCAGCGTTGAAGACGATCGAAGCGGGAAGAGTTGGAATGAGCAGTTCTTC. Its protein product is CSVEDDRSGKSWNEQFF.

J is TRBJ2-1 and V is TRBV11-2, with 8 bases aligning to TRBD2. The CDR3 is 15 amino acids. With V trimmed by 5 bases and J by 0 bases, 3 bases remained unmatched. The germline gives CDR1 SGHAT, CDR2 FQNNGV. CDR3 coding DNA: TGTGCCAGCAGCGAAACTAGCGGCTCCTACAATGAGCAGTTCTTC. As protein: CASSETSGSYNEQFF.

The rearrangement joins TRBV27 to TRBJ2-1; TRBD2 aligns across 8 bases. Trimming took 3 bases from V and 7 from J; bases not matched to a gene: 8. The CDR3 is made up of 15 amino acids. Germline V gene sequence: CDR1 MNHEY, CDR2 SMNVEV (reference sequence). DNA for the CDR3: TGTGCCAGCAGTTTGATTGCGGGAGGTAGGAATGAGCAGTTCTTC. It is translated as CASSLIAGGRNEQFF.

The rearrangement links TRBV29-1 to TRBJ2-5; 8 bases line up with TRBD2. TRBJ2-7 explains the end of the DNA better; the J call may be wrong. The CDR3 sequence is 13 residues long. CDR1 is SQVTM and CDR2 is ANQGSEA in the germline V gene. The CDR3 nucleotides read TGCAGCGTTGTAGCGGGGACCGCCTACGAGCAGTACTTC. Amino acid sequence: CSVVAGTAYEQYF.

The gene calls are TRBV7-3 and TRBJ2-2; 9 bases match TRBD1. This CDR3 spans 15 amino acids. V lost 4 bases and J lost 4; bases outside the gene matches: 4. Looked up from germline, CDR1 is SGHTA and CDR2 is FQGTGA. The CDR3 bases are TGTGCCAGCAGCTGGGGGACAGGGTTCACCGGGGAGCTGTTTTTT. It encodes CASSWGTGFTGELFF.

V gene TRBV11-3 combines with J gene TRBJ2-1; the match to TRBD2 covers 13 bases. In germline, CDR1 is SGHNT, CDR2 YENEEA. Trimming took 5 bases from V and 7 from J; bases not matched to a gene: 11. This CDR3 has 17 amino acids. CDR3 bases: TGTGCCAGCAGCGACAGACTAGCGGGAGGTTATAGGAATGAGCAGTTCTTC. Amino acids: CASSDRLAGGYRNEQFF.

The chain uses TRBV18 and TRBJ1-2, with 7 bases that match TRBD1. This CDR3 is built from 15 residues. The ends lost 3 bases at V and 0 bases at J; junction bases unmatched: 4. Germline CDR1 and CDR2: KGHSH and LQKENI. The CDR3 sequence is CASSPATGTNYGYTF. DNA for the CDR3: TGTGCCAGCTCACCCGCGACAGGGACTAACTATGGCTACACCTTC.

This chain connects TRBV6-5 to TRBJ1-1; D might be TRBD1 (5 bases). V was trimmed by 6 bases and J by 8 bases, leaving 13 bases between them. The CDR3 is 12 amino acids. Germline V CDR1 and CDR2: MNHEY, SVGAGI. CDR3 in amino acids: CASSSTRGEAFF. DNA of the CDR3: TGTGCCAGCAGCTCGACCCGGGGGGAAGCTTTCTTT.

The CDR3 DNA reads TGTGCCAGCAGCTTAGTGGGGGCCCTTGGCTATGGCTACACCTTC. It translates to CASSLVGALGYGYTF. The V call is TRBV7-2, the J call TRBJ1-2, with D possibly matching TRBD1 (6 bases). This CDR3 is built from 15 residues. The germline V and J ends were trimmed by 1 base and 4 bases, with 13 bases remaining between them. Per germline, CDR1 SGHTA and CDR2 FQGNSA.

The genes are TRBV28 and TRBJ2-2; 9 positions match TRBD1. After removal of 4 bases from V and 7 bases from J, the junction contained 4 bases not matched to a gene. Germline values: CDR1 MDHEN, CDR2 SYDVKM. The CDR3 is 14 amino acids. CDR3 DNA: TGTGCCAGCAGTTACAGGGGGCTCGGCGGGGAGCTGTTTTTT. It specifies CASSYRGLGGELFF.

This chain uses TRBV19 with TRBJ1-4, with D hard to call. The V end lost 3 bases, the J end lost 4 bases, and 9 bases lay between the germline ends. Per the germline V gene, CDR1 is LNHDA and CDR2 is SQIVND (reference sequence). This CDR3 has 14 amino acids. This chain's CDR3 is CASSMWGDNEKLFF. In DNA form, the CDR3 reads TGTGCCAGTAGTATGTGGGGAGATAATGAAAAACTGTTTTTT.

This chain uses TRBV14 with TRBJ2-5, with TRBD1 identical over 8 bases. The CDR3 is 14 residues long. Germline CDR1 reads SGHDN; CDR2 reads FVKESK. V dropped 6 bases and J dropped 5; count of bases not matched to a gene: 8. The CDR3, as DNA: TGTGCCAGCAGTCCATGGACAGGGCGGGAGACCCAGTACTTC. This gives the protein CASSPWTGRETQYF. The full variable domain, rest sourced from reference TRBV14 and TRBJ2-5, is EAGVTQFPSHSVIEKGQTVTLRCDPISGHDNLYWYRRVMGKEIKFLLHFVKESKQDESGMPNNRFLAERTGGTYSTLKVQPAELEDSGVYFCASSPWTGRETQYFGPGTRLLVL.

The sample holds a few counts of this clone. CDR3 amino acids: CASGLPNLGGPYQPQHF. CDR3 bases: TGTGCTAGTGGTTTGCCAAACTTAGGGGGCCCCTATCAGCCCCAGCATTTT. V is TRBV12-5 and J is TRBJ1-5, with 7 nucleotides matching TRBD1. The CDR3 runs to 17 residues. With 2 bases clipped from V and 5 bases from J, the junction kept 12 bases outside the gene matches. CDR1 is LGHNT, CDR2 FRNRAP, per germline.

For the CDR3, the DNA is TGTGCCAGCAGTGAACGGTACACCGGGGAGCTGTTTTTT. Its translation is CASSERYTGELFF. V and J are TRBV25-1 and TRBJ2-2; no reliable D call. Trimming removed 2 bases at V and 3 bases at J, with 4 bases between. Germline V gene sequence: CDR1 MGHDK, CDR2 SYGVNS. The CDR3 extends over 13 amino acids.

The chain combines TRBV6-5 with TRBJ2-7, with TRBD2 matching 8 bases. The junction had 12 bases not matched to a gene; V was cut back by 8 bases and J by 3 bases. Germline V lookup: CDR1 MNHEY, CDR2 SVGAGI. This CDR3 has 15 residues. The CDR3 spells CASFRGGRSHYEQYF. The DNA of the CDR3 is TGTGCCAGCTTTCGGGGCGGGAGGTCCCACTACGAGCAGTACTTC.

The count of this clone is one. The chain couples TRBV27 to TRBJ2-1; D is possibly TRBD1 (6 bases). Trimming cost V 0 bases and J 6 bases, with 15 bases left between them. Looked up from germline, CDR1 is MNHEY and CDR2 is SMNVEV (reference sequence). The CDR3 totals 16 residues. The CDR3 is CASSLSNWGTSNEQFF. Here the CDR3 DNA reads TGTGCCAGCAGTTTATCAAACTGGGGGACAAGCAATGAGCAGTTCTTC.

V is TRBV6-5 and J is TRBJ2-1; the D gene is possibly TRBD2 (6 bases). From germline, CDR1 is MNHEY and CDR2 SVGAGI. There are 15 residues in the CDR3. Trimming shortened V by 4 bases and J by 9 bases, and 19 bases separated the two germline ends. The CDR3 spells CASSSVTSPSGEQFF. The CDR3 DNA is TGTGCCAGCAGTTCCGTTACTAGCCCCTCGGGTGAGCAGTTCTTC.

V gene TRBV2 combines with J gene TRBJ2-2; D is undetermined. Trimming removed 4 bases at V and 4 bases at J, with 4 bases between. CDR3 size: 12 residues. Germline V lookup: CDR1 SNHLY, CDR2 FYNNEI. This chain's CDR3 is CASSASTGELFF. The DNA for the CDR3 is TGTGCCAGCAGTGCTAGCACCGGGGAGCTGTTTTTT.

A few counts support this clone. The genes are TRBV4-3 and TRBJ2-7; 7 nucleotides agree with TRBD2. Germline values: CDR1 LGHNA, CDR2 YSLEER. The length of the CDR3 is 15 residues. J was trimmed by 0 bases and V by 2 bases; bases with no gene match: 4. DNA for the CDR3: TGCGCCAGCAGCCAATCTAGCGGACACTCCTACGAGCAGTACTTC. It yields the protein CASSQSSGHSYEQYF.

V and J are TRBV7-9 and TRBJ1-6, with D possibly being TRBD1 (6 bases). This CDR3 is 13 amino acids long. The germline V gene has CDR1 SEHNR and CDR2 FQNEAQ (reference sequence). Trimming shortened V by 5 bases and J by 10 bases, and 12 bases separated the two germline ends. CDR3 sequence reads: CASSPRGRSPLHF. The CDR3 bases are TGTGCCAGCAGCCCCAGGGGCAGATCACCCCTCCACTTT.

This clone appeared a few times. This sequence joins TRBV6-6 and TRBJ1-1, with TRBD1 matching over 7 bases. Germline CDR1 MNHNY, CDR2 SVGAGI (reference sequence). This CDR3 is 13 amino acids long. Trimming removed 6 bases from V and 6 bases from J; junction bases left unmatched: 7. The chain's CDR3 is CASSQTTGSEAFF. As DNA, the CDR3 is TGTGCCAGCAGCCAAACGACAGGGTCTGAAGCTTTCTTT.